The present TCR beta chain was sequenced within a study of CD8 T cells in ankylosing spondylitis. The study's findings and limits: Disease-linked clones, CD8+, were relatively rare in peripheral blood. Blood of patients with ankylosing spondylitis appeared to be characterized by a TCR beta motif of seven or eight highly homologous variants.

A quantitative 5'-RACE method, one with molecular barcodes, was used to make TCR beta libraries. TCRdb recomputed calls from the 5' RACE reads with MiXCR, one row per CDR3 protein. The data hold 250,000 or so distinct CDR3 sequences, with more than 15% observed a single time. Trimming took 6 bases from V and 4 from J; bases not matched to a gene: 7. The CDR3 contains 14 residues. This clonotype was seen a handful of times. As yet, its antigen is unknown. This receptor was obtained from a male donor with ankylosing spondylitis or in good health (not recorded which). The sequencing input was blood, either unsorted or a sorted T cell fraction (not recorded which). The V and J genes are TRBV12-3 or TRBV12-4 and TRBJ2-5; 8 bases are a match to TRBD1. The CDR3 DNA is TGTGCCAGCAGCGGACAGGGAGGAGGAGAGACCCAGTACTTC. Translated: CASSGQGGGETQYF.